This T cell receptor beta chain was found in a study of cytomegalovirus exposure and HLA in healthy donors. The study's findings and limits: Rare TCR sequences predominated, though certain public TCRs were found in many donors.

PCR used 60 Vbeta primers and 13 Jbeta primers. TCRdb keeps only in-frame clones here, not all; method: immunoSEQ multiplex PCR. The profile covers approximately 200,000 clones, with approximately 79% appearing a single time and 4.4% taken by the ten largest. The V segment lost 7 bases and the J segment 1 base; nucleotides outside the gene matches: 4. CDR3 length: 14 amino acids. Germline-derived CDR1 and CDR2 are LNHDA and SQIVND (reference sequence). This clone was counted between two and nine times. The antigen remains unidentified. V is TRBV19 and J is TRBJ1-1, with 9 bases lining up with TRBD1. This TCR derives from a woman in her 30s in good health and CMV-seropositive. The material sequenced was PBMCs. The CDR3 is CASTPGQGNTEAFF. In DNA, the CDR3 is TGTGCCAGTACCCCGGGACAGGGGAACACTGAAGCTTTCTTT.